A single sample gave rise to the 5 T cell receptor beta chains below, sequenced in a study of neurological immune-mediated disorders. One entry per CDR3 protein results from TCRdb running MiXCR on the 5' RACE reads. There are just under 60,000 distinct CDR3 sequences in the sample; around 2.3% occur only once, and about 2.9% lies in the top ten. The sequencing sample was made of PBMCs. The receptors here all came from a man between 50 and 59 years old with multiple sclerosis.

At least ten counts were recorded for this clonotype. The V call is TRBV12-3 or TRBV12-4, the J call TRBJ1-1, with D possibly matching TRBD1 (6 bases). With 0 bases removed from V and 2 bases from J, the gap between germline ends came to 10 bases. This CDR3 region has 15 residues. CDR3 amino acids: CASSLAQGTNTEAFF. DNA of the CDR3: TGTGCCAGCAGTTTAGCGCAGGGGACTAACACTGAAGCTTTCTTT.

This clonotype was found many times. The chain links TRBV2 to TRBJ1-5; 12 bases agree with TRBD1. CDR1 and CDR2 from the germline V gene are SNHLY and FYNNEI. The CDR3 runs 15 residues. The V segment lost 5 bases and the J segment 7 bases; nucleotides outside the gene matches: 6. The CDR3 loop reads CASSPGQGALQPQHF. The DNA for the CDR3 is TGTGCCAGCAGTCCGGGACAGGGGGCTTTGCAGCCCCAGCATTTT. Full variable domain (outside the CDR3, taken from reference TRBV2 and TRBJ1-5): EPEVTQTPSHQVTQMGQEVILRCVPISNHLYFYWYRQILGQKVEFLVSFYNNEISEKSEIFDDQFSVERPDGSNFTLKIRSTKLEDSAMYFCASSPGQGALQPQHFGDGTRLSIL.

The table lists this clonotype with many counts. V and J are TRBV20-1 and TRBJ1-2, with TRBD1 as a possible D gene (5 bases). Germline CDR1 DFQATT, CDR2 SNEGSKA (reference sequence). This CDR3 is built from 13 residues. V was pared by 1 base and J by 6 bases, with 12 bases between. The DNA for the CDR3 is TGCAGTGCTAGAGCCGCAGGGTCGAATGGCTACACCTTC. It yields the protein CSARAAGSNGYTF.

This clonotype was counted at least ten times. V and J are TRBV7-2 and TRBJ2-6, with D possibly being TRBD1 or TRBD2 (5 bases each). The germline V gene encodes CDR1 SGHTA and CDR2 FQGNSA. Trimming took off 1 base at V and 1 base at J, with 8 bases between the two ends. This CDR3 is built from 16 residues. The CDR3 nucleotides read TGTGCCAGCAGCTTAGGGGGGTTATCTGGGGCCAACGTCCTGACTTTC. Translating it yields CASSLGGLSGANVLTF.

Ten or more counts support this clonotype. V and J are TRBV6-6 and TRBJ2-1; unclear D gene. Germline CDR1 and CDR2: MNHNY and SVGAGI (reference sequence). V was shortened by 0 bases and J by 15 bases, with 15 bases between the two germline ends. This CDR3 region has 13 residues. The CDR3 protein is CASSYSGTLPPFF. The CDR3 DNA reads as TGTGCCAGCAGTTACTCGGGTACCTTGCCTCCGTTCTTC.